This TCR beta chain was recorded in a study of monozygotic twins with inflammatory bowel disease. General study findings and limits: Against healthy co-twins, IBD patients had lower TCRbeta diversity (measured by inverse Simpson). For IBD patients, clonotypes shared with others were fewer than for healthy twins, especially with disease activity.

Template switching introduced UMIs that contain a 6-nucleotide sample barcode. From its re-call of the 5' RACE reads, TCRdb lists each CDR3 protein once, without DNA. This sample's clone table lists 150,000 to 200,000 distinct CDR3 sequences. Germline V gene lookup returns CDR1 MRHNA and CDR2 SNTAGT. This CDR3 contains 16 residues. Of note for this clonotype: Its specificity is not known.

J is TRBJ2-7 and V is TRBV6-4; the TCRdb call, TRBD1, lacks DNA for checking. The clonotype was recovered from a human donor with ulcerative colitis or Crohn's disease, or a healthy co-twin of an affected twin (not recorded which). Input material: blood. This chain's CDR3 is CASSDRPLCGGYEQYF.